A selection of T cell receptor beta chains follows, all from one sample in a study of glioma-infiltrating T cells after dendritic cell vaccination. Using immunoSEQ multiplex PCR, the repertoire was profiled, and TCRdb retains in-frame clones only, with some absent. The sample lists more than 85,000 clones, 90% occurring once. The material sequenced was blood, taken after dendritic cell vaccination. All receptors derive from a human donor with glioblastoma. Each CDR3 is given with its conserved first and last residue. Fields, in order: D gene, J gene, V gene, CDR3 DNA, CDR3 protein. The D gene is left open where the match is weak.

>.|TRBJ2-5|TRBV4-1
TGCGCCAGCAGCCAAGATTTGGCAGAAGAGACCCAGTACTTC
CASSQDLAEETQYF
>TRBD1|TRBJ1-2|TRBV6-6
TGTGCCAGCAGCGACAGGGGTCAGGTTTATGGCTACACCTTC
CASSDRGQVYGYTF
>TRBD1|TRBJ1-1|TRBV7-6
TGTGCCAGCAGCAAATCCGGGACAGGGGGCTTAAATGAAGCTTTCTTT
CASSKSGTGGLNEAFF
>TRBD2|TRBJ2-1|TRBV5-1
TGCGCCAGCAGCTTGGTATCAGCGGGAGGGCCGAATGAGCAGTTCTTC
CASSLVSAGGPNEQFF
>.|TRBJ1-2|TRBV25-1
TGTGCCAGCAGCCCAGGGGACTATGGCTACACCTTC
CASSPGDYGYTF
>.|TRBJ1-5|TRBV6-1
TGTGCCAGCAGTGAAGCGTCGGGGGGAGGGGCCAATCAGCCCCAGCATTTT
CASSEASGGGANQPQHF
>.|TRBJ1-4|TRBV30
TGTGCCTGGAGTTCGGGACAAGCTAATGAAAAACTGTTTTTT
CAWSSGQANEKLFF
>TRBD1|TRBJ1-2|TRBV10-2
TGCGCCAGCAGTCCCCAAATAGGGGGCTTGAGTGGCTACACCTTC
CASSPQIGGLSGYTF
>TRBD2|TRBJ2-7|TRBV5-1
TGCGCCAGCAGCCCGGGGGGGACGGGGGGTTACGAGCAGTACTTC
CASSPGGTGGYEQYF
>.|TRBJ2-7|TRBV5-1
TGCGCCAGCAGCTTGGACGGACACGGGTACGAGCAGTACTTC
CASSLDGHGYEQYF
>.|TRBJ2-7|TRBV7-6
TGTGCCAGCAGTCATTATGGGGGGGGCATCGACGAGCAGTACTTC
CASSHYGGGIDEQYF
>TRBD1|TRBJ2-1|TRBV14
TGTGCCAGCAGCCAAGATCTGGCAGGGGGCGTATACAATGAGCAGTTCTTC
CASSQDLAGGVYNEQFF
>.|TRBJ1-2|TRBV18
TGTGCCAGCTCACAAACGGACAGAATCCCCCGGGGCTACACCTTC
CASSQTDRIPRGYTF